This paragraph reports one T cell receptor beta chain. Its antigen is not known. The CDR3 covers 14 residues. Germline V CDR1 and CDR2: SNHLY, FYNNEI. 60 Vbeta and 13 Jbeta primers were used in PCR. Clones were sequenced by immunoSEQ multiplex PCR, and TCRdb holds only the in-frame ones, with some missing. The table shows some 220,000 clones, with more than 75% occurring only once. Unrecorded immune exposure was likely among donors, who were nominally healthy when sampled. The sample is drawn from a study of cytomegalovirus exposure and HLA in healthy donors. General study points: In vitro work confirmed that a few CMV-associated chains recognize CMV antigens. Later analysis reportedly placed an Asian-associated ancestry cluster below the roughly 680-donor mean in N-insertions. Prediction of most subjects' HLA-A and HLA-B alleles by TCR beta sequences was reportedly accurate.

Sequenced: PBMCs. This sequence originates from a girl aged 2-10 years in good health and CMV-seronegative. V and J are TRBV2 and TRBJ2-5, with 8 bases that match TRBD1. The J call is uncertain, as TRBJ2-7 better fits the DNA end. In DNA form, the CDR3 reads TGTGCCAGCAGTGATCGGACAGGGATCAACGAGCAGTACTTC. It specifies CASSDRTGINEQYF.